Detailed here is one TCR beta chain. This sample stems from a study of blood T cell repertoires in COVID-19. TCRdb keeps only in-frame clones here, not all; method: immunoSEQ multiplex PCR. The table lists 150,000 to 200,000 clones, 80% to 90% of them singletons. Unmatched junction bases numbered 6, after V lost 2 bases and J lost 8 bases. The CDR3 contains 14 residues. The germline V gene has CDR1 MNHNS and CDR2 SASEGT. Sequencing input: peripheral blood. This TCR was sampled from a man in his sixties with acute or convalescent COVID-19. This chain connects TRBV6-1 to TRBJ1-2; TRBD1 matches 9 bases. The CDR3 loop reads CASSESRDRVGYTF. The CDR3 DNA follows: TGTGCCAGCAGTGAATCAAGGGACAGGGTGGGCTACACCTTC.